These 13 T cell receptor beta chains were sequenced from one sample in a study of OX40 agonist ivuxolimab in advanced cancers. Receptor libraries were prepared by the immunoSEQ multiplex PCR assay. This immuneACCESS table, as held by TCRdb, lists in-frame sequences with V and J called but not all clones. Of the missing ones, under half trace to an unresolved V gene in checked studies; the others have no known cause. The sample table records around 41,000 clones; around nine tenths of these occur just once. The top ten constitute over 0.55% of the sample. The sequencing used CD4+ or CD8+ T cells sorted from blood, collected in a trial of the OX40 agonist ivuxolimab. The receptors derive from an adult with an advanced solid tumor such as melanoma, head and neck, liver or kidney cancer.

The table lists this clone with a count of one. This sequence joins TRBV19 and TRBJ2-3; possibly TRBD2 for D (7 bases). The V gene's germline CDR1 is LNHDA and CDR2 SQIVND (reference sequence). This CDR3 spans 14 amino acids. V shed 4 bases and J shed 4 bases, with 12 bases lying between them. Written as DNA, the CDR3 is TGTGCCAGTAGTAGAGGGGGGGCGGCAGATACGCAGTATTTT. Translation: CASSRGGAADTQYF.

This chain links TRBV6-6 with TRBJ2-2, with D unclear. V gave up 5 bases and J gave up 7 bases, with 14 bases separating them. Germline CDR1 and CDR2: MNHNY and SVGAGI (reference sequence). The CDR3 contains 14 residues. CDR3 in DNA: TGTGCCAGCAGTATTACGGGCAAGGTCGGGGAGCTGTTTTTT. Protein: CASSITGKVGELFF.

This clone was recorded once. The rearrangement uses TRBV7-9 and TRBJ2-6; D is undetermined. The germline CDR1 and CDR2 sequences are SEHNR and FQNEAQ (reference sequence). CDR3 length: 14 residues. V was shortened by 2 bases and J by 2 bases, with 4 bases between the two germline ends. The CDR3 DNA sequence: TGTGCCAGCAGCTTATTCGCTGGGGCCAACGTCCTGACTTTC. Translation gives CASSLFAGANVLTF.

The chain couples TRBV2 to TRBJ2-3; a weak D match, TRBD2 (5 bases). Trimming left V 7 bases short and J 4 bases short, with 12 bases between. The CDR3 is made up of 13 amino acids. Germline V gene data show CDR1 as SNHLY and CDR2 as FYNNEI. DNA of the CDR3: TGTGCCAGCATAGAGGGTTCGCCAGATACGCAGTATTTT. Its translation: CASIEGSPDTQYF. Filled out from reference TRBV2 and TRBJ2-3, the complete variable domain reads EPEVTQTPSHQVTQMGQEVILRCVPISNHLYFYWYRQILGQKVEFLVSFYNNEISEKSEIFDDQFSVERPDGSNFTLKIRSTKLEDSAMYFCASIEGSPDTQYFGPGTRLTVL.

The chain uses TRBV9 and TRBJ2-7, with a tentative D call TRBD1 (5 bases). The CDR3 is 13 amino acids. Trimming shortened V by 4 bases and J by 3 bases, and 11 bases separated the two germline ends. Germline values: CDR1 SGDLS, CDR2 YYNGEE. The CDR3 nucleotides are TGTGCCAGCAGCCCAACGGACATCTACGAGCAGTACTTC. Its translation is CASSPTDIYEQYF.

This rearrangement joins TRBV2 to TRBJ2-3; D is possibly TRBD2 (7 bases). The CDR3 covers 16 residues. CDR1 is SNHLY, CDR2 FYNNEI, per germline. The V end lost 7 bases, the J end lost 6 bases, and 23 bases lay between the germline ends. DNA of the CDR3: TGTGCCAGCATGATTGAATGGGGGGGCGTGGCGGATACGCAGTATTTT. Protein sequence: CASMIEWGGVADTQYF.

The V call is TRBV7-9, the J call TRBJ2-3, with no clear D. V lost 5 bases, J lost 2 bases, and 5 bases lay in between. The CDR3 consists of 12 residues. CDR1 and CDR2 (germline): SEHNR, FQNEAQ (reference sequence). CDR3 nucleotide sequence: TGTGCCAGCAGCCTTCTCACAGATACGCAGTATTTT. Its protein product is CASSLLTDTQYF.

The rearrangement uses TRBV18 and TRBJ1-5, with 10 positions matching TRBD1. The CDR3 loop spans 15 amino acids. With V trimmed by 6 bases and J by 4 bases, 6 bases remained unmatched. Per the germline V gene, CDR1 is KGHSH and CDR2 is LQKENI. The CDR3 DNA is TGTGCCAGCTCCCCGGACAGGGGGGCAAATCAGCCCCAGCATTTT. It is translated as CASSPDRGANQPQHF.

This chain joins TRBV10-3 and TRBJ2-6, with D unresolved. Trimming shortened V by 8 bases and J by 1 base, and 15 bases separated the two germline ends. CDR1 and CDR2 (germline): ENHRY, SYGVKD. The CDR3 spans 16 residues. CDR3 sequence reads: CAIEQVTSSGANVLTF. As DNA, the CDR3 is TGTGCCATCGAGCAAGTGACCTCTTCTGGGGCCAACGTCCTGACTTTC.

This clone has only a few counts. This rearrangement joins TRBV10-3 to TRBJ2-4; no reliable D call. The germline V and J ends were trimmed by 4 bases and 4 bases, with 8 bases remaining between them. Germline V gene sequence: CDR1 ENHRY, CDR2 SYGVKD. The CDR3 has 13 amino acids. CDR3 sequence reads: CAISGGSKNIQYF. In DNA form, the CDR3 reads TGTGCCATCAGTGGAGGCTCTAAAAACATTCAGTACTTC.

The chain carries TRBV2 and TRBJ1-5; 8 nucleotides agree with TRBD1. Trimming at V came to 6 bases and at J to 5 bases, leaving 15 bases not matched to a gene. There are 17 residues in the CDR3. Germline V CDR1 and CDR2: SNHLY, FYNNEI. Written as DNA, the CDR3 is TGTGCCAGCAGCAAAGGGGGTGGCAGGGGGCCTTATCAGCCCCAGCATTTT. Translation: CASSKGGGRGPYQPQHF.

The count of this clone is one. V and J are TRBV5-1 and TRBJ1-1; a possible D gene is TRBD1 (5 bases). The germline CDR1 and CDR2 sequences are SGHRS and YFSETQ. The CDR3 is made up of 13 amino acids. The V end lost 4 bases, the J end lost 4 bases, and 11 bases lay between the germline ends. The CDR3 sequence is CASSQQEGTEAFF. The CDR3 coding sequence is TGCGCCAGCAGCCAACAGGAGGGCACTGAAGCTTTCTTT.

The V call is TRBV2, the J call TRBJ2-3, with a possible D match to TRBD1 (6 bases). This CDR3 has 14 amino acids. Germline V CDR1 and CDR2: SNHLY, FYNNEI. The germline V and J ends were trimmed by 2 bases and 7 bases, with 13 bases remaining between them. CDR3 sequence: CASSELQGTNTQYF. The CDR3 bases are TGTGCCAGCAGTGAATTACAGGGTACGAATACGCAGTATTTT.